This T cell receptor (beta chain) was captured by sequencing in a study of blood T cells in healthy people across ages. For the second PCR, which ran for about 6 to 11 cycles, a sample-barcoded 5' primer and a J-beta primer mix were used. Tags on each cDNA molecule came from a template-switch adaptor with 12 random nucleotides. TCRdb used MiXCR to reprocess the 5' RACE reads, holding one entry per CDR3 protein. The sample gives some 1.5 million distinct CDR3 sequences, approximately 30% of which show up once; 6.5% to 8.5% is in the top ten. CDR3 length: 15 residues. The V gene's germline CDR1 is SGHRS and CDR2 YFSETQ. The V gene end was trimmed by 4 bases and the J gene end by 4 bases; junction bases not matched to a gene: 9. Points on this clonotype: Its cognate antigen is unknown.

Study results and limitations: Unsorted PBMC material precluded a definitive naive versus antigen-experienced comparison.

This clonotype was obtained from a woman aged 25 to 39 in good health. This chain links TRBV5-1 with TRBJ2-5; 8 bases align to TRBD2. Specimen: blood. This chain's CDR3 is CASSQAGTSGETQYF. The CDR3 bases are TGCGCCAGCAGCCAAGCCGGGACTAGTGGAGAGACCCAGTACTTC.